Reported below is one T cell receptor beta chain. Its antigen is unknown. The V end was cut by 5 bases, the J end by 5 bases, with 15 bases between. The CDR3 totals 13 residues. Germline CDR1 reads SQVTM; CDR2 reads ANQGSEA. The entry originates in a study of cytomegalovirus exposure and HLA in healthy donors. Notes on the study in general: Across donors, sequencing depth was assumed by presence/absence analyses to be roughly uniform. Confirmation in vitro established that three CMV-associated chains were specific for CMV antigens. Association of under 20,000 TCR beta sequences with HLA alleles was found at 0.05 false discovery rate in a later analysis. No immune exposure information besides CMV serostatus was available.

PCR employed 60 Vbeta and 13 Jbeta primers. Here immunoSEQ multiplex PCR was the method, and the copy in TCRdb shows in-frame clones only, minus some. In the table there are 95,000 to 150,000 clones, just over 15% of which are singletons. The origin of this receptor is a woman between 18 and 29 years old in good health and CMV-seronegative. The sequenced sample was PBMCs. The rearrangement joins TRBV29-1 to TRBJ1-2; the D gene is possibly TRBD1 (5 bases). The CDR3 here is CSVWEGIKYGYTF. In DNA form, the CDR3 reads TGCAGCGTTTGGGAGGGGATAAAATATGGCTACACCTTC.